These T cell receptor beta chains were read from a single sample in a study of T cell clonotyping in hematopoietic cell transplantation. Measured with immunoSEQ multiplex PCR; TCRdb has only the in-frame clones, and not every one. The table records nearly 1,500 clones, over 60% of them present only once. The source was peripheral blood mononuclear cells, collected 100 days after allogeneic stem cell transplant. The receptors were sampled from a female patient aged 60 to 70 who had an allogeneic stem cell transplant, so the T cells may come from the graft donor. Some clones in this sample may be carry-over from other donors' samples. The CDR3 runs from the conserved cysteine through the conserved F or W. D genes are given only for firm matches. The size field is filled for only some rows; it gives once, few, many or a size class.

J: TRBJ2-7
V: TRBV9
D: TRBD1
size: -
CDR3: CASSLLSGGEQYF
DNA: TGTGCCAGCAGCCTACTCTCAGGGGGCGAGCAGTACTTC

J: TRBJ1-2
V: TRBV5-1
D: TRBD1
size: few
CDR3: CASSLDGQGGRYTF
DNA: TGCGCCAGCAGCTTAGACGGACAGGGCGGACGCTACACCTTC

J: TRBJ2-5
V: TRBV4-3
D: -
size: -
CDR3: CASSQVTGETQYF
DNA: TGCGCCAGCAGCCAAGTAACAGGCGAGACCCAGTACTTC

J: TRBJ2-3
V: TRBV21-1
D: -
size: -
CDR3: CASSKVGGTSTDTQYF
DNA: TGTGCCAGCAGCAAAGTGGGGGGAACCAGCACAGATACGCAGTATTTT

J: TRBJ2-7
V: TRBV27
D: TRBD2
size: -
CDR3: CASSLASGRARYEQYF
DNA: TGTGCCAGCAGCCTCGCTAGCGGGAGGGCCCGCTACGAGCAGTACTTC

J: TRBJ1-5
V: TRBV27
D: -
size: -
CDR3: CASGKGREPQHF
DNA: TGTGCCAGCGGAAAGGGAAGGGAGCCCCAGCATTTT

J: TRBJ2-1
V: TRBV21-1
D: -
size: -
CDR3: CASSRDSNEQFF
DNA: TGTGCCAGCAGCAGAGACAGTAATGAGCAGTTCTTC

J: TRBJ1-1
V: TRBV30
D: -
size: -
CDR3: CAWSGIFEAFF
DNA: TGTGCCTGGAGCGGGATTTTTGAAGCTTTCTTT

J: TRBJ2-2
V: TRBV5-6
D: -
size: -
CDR3: CARGIQVRTVTGELFF
DNA: TGTGCCAGGGGGATTCAGGTGAGGACGGTCACCGGGGAGCTGTTTTTT

J: TRBJ1-1
V: TRBV7-9
D: -
size: -
CDR3: CASSFGSTEAFF
DNA: TGTGCCAGCAGCTTCGGGAGCACTGAAGCTTTCTTT

J: TRBJ2-2
V: TRBV7-2
D: TRBD1
size: -
CDR3: CASSPRVVGQGTGELFF
DNA: TGTGCCAGCAGCCCCCGGGTAGTGGGACAGGGAACCGGGGAGCTGTTTTTT

J: TRBJ1-1
V: TRBV29-1
D: -
size: -
CDR3: CSVEDRGTEAFF
DNA: TGCAGCGTTGAAGATCGAGGCACTGAAGCTTTCTTT

J: TRBJ1-5
V: TRBV29-1
D: -
size: few
CDR3: CSAPVAGVDQPQHF
DNA: TGCAGCGCCCCCGTAGCAGGGGTGGATCAGCCCCAGCATTTT

J: TRBJ2-6
V: TRBV5-6
D: TRBD1
size: -
CDR3: CASSFTGGAGANVLTF
DNA: TGTGCCAGCAGTTTCACAGGGGGCGCTGGGGCCAACGTCCTGACTTTC

J: TRBJ2-7
V: TRBV7-8
D: -
size: -
CDR3: CASSIGHEQYF
DNA: TGTGCCAGCAGCATCGGACACGAGCAGTACTTC

J: TRBJ2-1
V: TRBV9
D: -
size: -
CDR3: CASSVSGTGGNEQFF
DNA: TGTGCCAGCAGCGTAAGCGGGACAGGCGGGAATGAGCAGTTCTTC

J: TRBJ2-7
V: TRBV6-6
D: -
size: -
CDR3: CASSYGRGSYEQYF
DNA: TGTGCCAGCAGTTACGGCAGGGGTTCCTACGAGCAGTACTTC

J: TRBJ1-2
V: TRBV9
D: -
size: -
CDR3: CASSVARGALNYGYTF
DNA: TGTGCCAGCAGCGTAGCAAGGGGCGCACTGAACTATGGCTACACCTTC

J: TRBJ1-1
V: TRBV6-5
D: -
size: -
CDR3: CASTVRGDTEAFF
DNA: TGTGCCAGCACCGTCCGGGGGGACACTGAAGCTTTCTTT

J: TRBJ2-1
V: TRBV7-3
D: TRBD1
size: -
CDR3: CASSLGTGNYNEQFF
DNA: TGTGCCAGCAGCTTAGGGACAGGCAACTACAATGAGCAGTTCTTC

J: TRBJ2-2
V: TRBV18
D: -
size: -
CDR3: CASSPPSKGAGELFF
DNA: TGTGCCAGCTCACCACCTAGCAAAGGGGCCGGGGAGCTGTTTTTT

J: TRBJ1-5
V: TRBV2
D: TRBD1
size: once
CDR3: CASSTGTGGGQPQHF
DNA: TGTGCCAGCAGTACCGGGACAGGGGGCGGTCAGCCCCAGCATTTT

J: TRBJ2-4
V: TRBV7-2
D: TRBD1
size: few
CDR3: CASSKDRANIQYF
DNA: TGTGCCAGCAGCAAAGACAGGGCCAACATTCAGTACTTC

J: TRBJ2-5
V: TRBV6-5
D: -
size: -
CDR3: CASSPEELVKETQYF
DNA: TGTGCCAGCAGCCCGGAAGAACTAGTTAAAGAGACCCAGTACTTC

J: TRBJ2-1
V: TRBV13
D: TRBD1
size: few
CDR3: CASSFLQTGGYNEQFF
DNA: TGTGCCAGCAGCTTCCTCCAGACAGGGGGGTACAATGAGCAGTTCTTC

J: TRBJ2-1
V: TRBV9
D: -
size: -
CDR3: CASSVGWGNEQFF
DNA: TGTGCCAGCAGCGTAGGATGGGGGAATGAGCAGTTCTTC

J: TRBJ1-1
V: TRBV9
D: -
size: -
CDR3: CASSPAPRASTEAFF
DNA: TGTGCCAGCAGCCCCGCCCCCCGGGCGAGCACTGAAGCTTTCTTT

J: TRBJ1-1
V: TRBV5-8
D: -
size: -
CDR3: CASSLGETYGEAFF
DNA: TGTGCCAGCAGCTTGGGGGAGACCTATGGTGAAGCTTTCTTT

J: TRBJ2-7
V: TRBV7-9
D: -
size: -
CDR3: CASSLTGYPHEQYF
DNA: TGTGCCAGCAGCTTAACAGGGTACCCCCACGAGCAGTACTTC

J: TRBJ2-5
V: TRBV5-8
D: TRBD1
size: -
CDR3: CASSLEGGRGETQYF
DNA: TGTGCCAGCAGCTTGGAAGGGGGCAGGGGGGAGACCCAGTACTTC

J: TRBJ2-7
V: TRBV6-5
D: TRBD1
size: -
CDR3: CASSSGQGPHYEQYF
DNA: TGTGCCAGCAGTTCCGGACAGGGACCTCACTACGAGCAGTACTTC

J: TRBJ2-5
V: TRBV9
D: TRBD2
size: -
CDR3: CASSVDSGGAETQYF
DNA: TGTGCCAGCAGCGTAGATAGCGGGGGGGCGGAGACCCAGTACTTC

J: TRBJ2-3
V: TRBV7-8
D: -
size: -
CDR3: CASSSGQRGDTQYF
DNA: TGTGCCAGCAGCTCGGGACAGCGGGGGGATACGCAGTATTTT

J: TRBJ2-5
V: TRBV7-9
D: TRBD2
size: -
CDR3: CASSSPGERGGLETQYF
DNA: TGTGCCAGCAGCAGCCCCGGGGAGCGGGGGGGCTTAGAGACCCAGTACTTC

J: TRBJ2-7
V: TRBV11-1
D: -
size: medium-sized
CDR3: CASSLRTGEQYF
DNA: TGTGCCAGCAGCCTTCGGACTGGCGAGCAGTACTTC

J: TRBJ1-6
V: TRBV30
D: TRBD1
size: -
CDR3: CAWSVPGQGASPLHF
DNA: TGTGCCTGGAGTGTCCCCGGGCAGGGGGCTTCACCCCTCCACTTT

J: TRBJ2-7
V: TRBV10-3
D: TRBD1
size: -
CDR3: CATTGGGEQYF
DNA: TGTGCCACGACAGGGGGAGGCGAGCAGTACTTC

J: TRBJ1-2
V: TRBV19
D: -
size: -
CDR3: CASSMSGAGNYGYTF
DNA: TGTGCCAGTAGTATGTCAGGGGCGGGTAACTATGGCTACACCTTC

J: TRBJ1-1
V: TRBV9
D: -
size: -
CDR3: CASSVLQENTEAFF
DNA: TGTGCCAGCAGCGTACTACAGGAGAACACTGAAGCTTTCTTT

J: TRBJ1-1
V: TRBV7-8
D: -
size: few
CDR3: CASSRGKTEAFF
DNA: TGTGCCAGTAGCAGGGGAAAGACTGAAGCTTTCTTT